This T cell receptor (beta chain) derives from a study of metastatic and nonmetastatic thyroid tumors. Study as a whole: Repertoires from malignant and benign thyroid patients were compared across blood and tumor or nodule tissue.

This clone was seen repeatedly, ten times or more. Its antigen is still unknown. TCRdb re-analyzed the PCR reads through MiXCR. The data show approximately 25,000 clones, with about 16% seen just once and around 16% held by the top ten. Trimming pared 0 bases from V and 0 bases from J, leaving 6 bases between. CDR1 MNHNS and CDR2 SASEGT come from the germline V gene. The CDR3 is 15 residues long. All patients were untreated before thyroid surgery. Study conclusions and caveats: Relative to benign nodules, malignant thyroid tumors were reportedly characterized by significantly elevated TCR beta diversity in blood and tumor.

Sequenced input: blood. The sequence derives from a male donor with papillary thyroid cancer or a benign thyroid nodule (not recorded which). Some clones in this sample may be carry-over from other donors' samples. The chain joins TRBV6-1 to TRBJ2-1; D perhaps matches TRBD2 (5 bases). The CDR3 DNA sequence: TGTGCCAGCAGTGAAGCGGCGGGCTCCTACAATGAGCAGTTCTTC. Amino acid sequence: CASSEAAGSYNEQFF.